The rows below give T cell receptor beta chains drawn from one sample of a study of blood T cell repertoires in COVID-19. The repertoire was sequenced with immunoSEQ multiplex PCR; TCRdb's copy has only in-frame clones and lacks some. Among a few hundred thousand clones, roughly 90% were seen once, and the ten largest hold about 2%. The material sequenced was peripheral blood. The origin of the receptors is a man aged 18 to 29 with active or convalescent COVID-19. Both conserved end residues are part of each CDR3. Each record gives: clone size, D gene, J gene, V gene, CDR3 protein, CDR3 DNA. D genes are given only for firm matches. Not every row has a clone size; where given, it reads once, few, many or a size class.

abundance: NA; d_gene: TRBD2; j_gene: TRBJ2-3; v_gene: TRBV6-2/TRBV6-3; CDR3aa: CASSEFSGGPPSTDTQYF; CDR3nt: TGTGCCAGCAGCGAGTTTAGCGGGGGGCCTCCTAGCACAGATACGCAGTATTTT
abundance: NA; d_gene: NA; j_gene: TRBJ1-2; v_gene: TRBV27; CDR3aa: CATSQGGLNYGYTF; CDR3nt: TGTGCCACCTCCCAAGGAGGCCTCAACTATGGCTACACCTTC
abundance: NA; d_gene: NA; j_gene: TRBJ2-3; v_gene: TRBV21-1; CDR3aa: CASRGANRIADTQYF; CDR3nt: TGTGCCAGCAGGGGAGCCAACCGAATTGCAGATACGCAGTATTTT
abundance: few; d_gene: TRBD1; j_gene: TRBJ1-2; v_gene: TRBV5-6; CDR3aa: CASSLWAGQGFPGGYTF; CDR3nt: TGTGCCAGCAGCTTGTGGGCCGGACAGGGATTCCCCGGGGGCTACACCTTC
abundance: once; d_gene: NA; j_gene: TRBJ1-1; v_gene: TRBV6-4; CDR3aa: CASRPRPGGTGAMKNTEAFF; CDR3nt: TGTGCCAGCCGCCCGAGGCCGGGAGGGACGGGGGCCATGAAGAACACTGAAGCTTTCTTT
abundance: NA; d_gene: TRBD1; j_gene: TRBJ1-1; v_gene: TRBV28; CDR3aa: CASSPGTANTEAFF; CDR3nt: TGTGCCAGCAGCCCCGGGACAGCTAACACTGAAGCTTTCTTT
abundance: NA; d_gene: NA; j_gene: TRBJ1-6; v_gene: TRBV5-1; CDR3aa: CASSLGRAGDYNSPLHF; CDR3nt: TGCGCCAGCAGCTTGGGGCGCGCGGGGGACTATAATTCACCCCTCCACTTT
abundance: NA; d_gene: TRBD2; j_gene: TRBJ2-3; v_gene: TRBV7-3; CDR3aa: CASSLWAGASDTQYF; CDR3nt: TGTGCCAGCAGCTTATGGGCGGGAGCCTCAGATACGCAGTATTTT
abundance: NA; d_gene: TRBD2; j_gene: TRBJ2-1; v_gene: TRBV12-5; CDR3aa: CASGLDPRLAGVFTYNEQFF; CDR3nt: TGTGCTAGTGGTTTGGACCCGCGACTAGCGGGAGTTTTCACCTACAATGAGCAGTTCTTC
abundance: NA; d_gene: NA; j_gene: TRBJ1-2; v_gene: TRBV7-2; CDR3aa: CASSLVVRADYTF; CDR3nt: TGTGCCAGCAGCTTAGTGGTCAGGGCAGACTACACCTTC
abundance: NA; d_gene: TRBD1; j_gene: TRBJ1-5; v_gene: TRBV11-2; CDR3aa: CASSQGAGTENQPQHF; CDR3nt: TGTGCCAGCAGCCAGGGGGCCGGGACCGAAAATCAGCCCCAGCATTTT